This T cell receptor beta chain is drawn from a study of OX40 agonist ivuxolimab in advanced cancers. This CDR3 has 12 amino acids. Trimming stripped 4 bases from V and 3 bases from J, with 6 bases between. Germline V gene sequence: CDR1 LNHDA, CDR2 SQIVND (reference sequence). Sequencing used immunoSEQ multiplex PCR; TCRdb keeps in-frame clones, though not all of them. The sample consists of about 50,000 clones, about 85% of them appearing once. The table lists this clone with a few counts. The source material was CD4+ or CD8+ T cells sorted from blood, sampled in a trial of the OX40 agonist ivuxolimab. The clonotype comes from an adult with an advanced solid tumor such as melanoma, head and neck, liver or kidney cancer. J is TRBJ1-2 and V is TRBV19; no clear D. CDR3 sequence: CASSTDDYGYTF. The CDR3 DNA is TGTGCCAGTAGTACAGACGACTATGGCTACACCTTC.